This is a list of T cell receptor beta chains from one sample in a study of identical twins. In TCRdb, the 5' RACE reads were re-called with MiXCR into one record per CDR3 protein. This repertoire shows some 240,000 distinct CDR3 sequences, more than 9% found once; its top ten account for roughly 10%. Sequencing was done on a sample of memory T cells sorted from blood. The source is a man in his fifties or sixties in good health. Both conserved end residues are part of each CDR3. The order of the fields is CDR3 protein, V gene.

CDR3 protein: CASSPGTGVRQPQHF
V gene: TRBV27

CDR3 protein: CASSFAQNTEAFF
V gene: TRBV27

CDR3 protein: CASRRGRATDTQYF
V gene: TRBV7-2

CDR3 protein: CASSQSASGSVEQYF
V gene: TRBV3-1

CDR3 protein: CASSADSRYEQYF
V gene: TRBV5-6

CDR3 protein: CASSLNRGVNTGELFF
V gene: TRBV5-1

CDR3 protein: CASSPVGKETQYF
V gene: TRBV5-1

CDR3 protein: CASSQSGTSDEQFF
V gene: TRBV5-1

CDR3 protein: CASKSPPLDEQFF
V gene: TRBV19

CDR3 protein: CASSHSFRTGGRIEKLFF
V gene: TRBV4-3

CDR3 protein: CASSLARPRAGNTIYF
V gene: TRBV5-1

CDR3 protein: CASSTQGIVRGELFF
V gene: TRBV28

CDR3 protein: CASRGTGRLFDYGYTF
V gene: TRBV5-1

CDR3 protein: CASSLAGYGGELFF
V gene: TRBV28

CDR3 protein: CASLTSGYNEQFF
V gene: TRBV7-2

CDR3 protein: CATRTGVPSTDTQYF
V gene: TRBV5-1

CDR3 protein: CASSSMAGTTGELFF
V gene: TRBV7-6

CDR3 protein: CASSSSGSSGETQYF
V gene: TRBV11-2